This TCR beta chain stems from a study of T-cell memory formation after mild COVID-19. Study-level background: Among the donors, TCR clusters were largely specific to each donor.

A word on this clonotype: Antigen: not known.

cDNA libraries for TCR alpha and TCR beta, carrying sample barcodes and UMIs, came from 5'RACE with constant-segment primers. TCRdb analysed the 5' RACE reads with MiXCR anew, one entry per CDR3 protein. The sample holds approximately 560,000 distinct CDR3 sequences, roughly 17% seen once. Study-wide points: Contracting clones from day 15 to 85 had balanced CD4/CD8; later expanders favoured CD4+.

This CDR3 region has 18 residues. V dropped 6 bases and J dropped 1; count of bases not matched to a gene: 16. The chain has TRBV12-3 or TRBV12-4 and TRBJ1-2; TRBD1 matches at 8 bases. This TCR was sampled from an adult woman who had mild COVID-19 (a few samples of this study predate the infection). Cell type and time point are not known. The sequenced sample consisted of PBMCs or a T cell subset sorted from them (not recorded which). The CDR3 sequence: CASRFGGYGTGSNYGYTF. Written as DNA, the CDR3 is TGTGCCAGCAGGTTTGGGGGCTACGGGACAGGAAGTAACTATGGCTACACCTTC.